These T cell receptor beta chains were read from a single sample in a study of patients and donors after allogeneic stem cell transplantation. In TCRdb, the RT-PCR reads were re-called with MiXCR into one record per CDR3 protein. The table shows about a million distinct CDR3 sequences, with under 20% occurring only once. Material: blood, either unsorted or a sorted T cell fraction (not recorded which). The receptors stem from a human donor who was either an allogeneic HSCT recipient or a stem cell or donor lymphocyte infusion donor (not recorded which). It is not recorded whose cells these are; they may come from a transplant donor. Both conserved end residues are part of each CDR3. The D gene is left open where the match is weak. Some rows mark clone size as missing; the rest say once, few, many or name a class of expanded clone.

TRBJ1-1,TRBV20-1,14,TRBD1,-,CSAREFKGGLRAFF,TGCAGTGCTAGAGAGTTTAAAGGGGGCCTTAGGGCTTTCTTT
TRBJ1-2,TRBV27,16,-,-,CASSSTRDLFNYGYTF,TGTGCCAGCAGTTCTACAAGGGACCTATTTAACTATGGCTACACCTTC
TRBJ1-6,TRBV9,15,-,-,CASSASLKGGSPLHF,TGTGCCAGCAGCGCGAGCTTAAAGGGGGGATCACCCCTCCACTTT
TRBJ2-3,TRBV20-1,16,TRBD2,few,CSAMSGGASSTDTQYF,TGCAGTGCTATGAGCGGGGGGGCCTCTAGCACAGATACGCAGTATTTT
TRBJ2-1,TRBV29-1,14,-,-,CSVEVASSYNEQFF,TGCAGCGTTGAAGTAGCGAGCTCCTACAATGAGCAGTTCTTC
TRBJ2-2,TRBV20-1,16,TRBD1,few,CSARVDRGHYTGELFF,TGCAGTGCTAGAGTAGACAGGGGGCACTACACCGGGGAGCTGTTTTTT
TRBJ2-5,TRBV14,17,TRBD2,-,CASSQAPGLAPQETQYF,TGTGCCAGCAGCCAAGCTCCGGGACTAGCGCCTCAAGAGACCCAGTACTTC
TRBJ2-3,TRBV27,20,-,-,CASSPTFPRPLRVSTDTQYF,TGTGCCAGCAGTCCGACCTTCCCTCGACCACTTCGGGTTAGCACAGATACGCAGTATTTT
TRBJ2-3,TRBV12-3/TRBV12-4,16,-,-,CASSLGDHGTTDTQYF,TGTGCCAGCAGTTTGGGGGACCATGGGACCACGGATACGCAGTATTTT
TRBJ2-5,TRBV12-3/TRBV12-4,16,TRBD1,-,CASSLGDRGYLETQYF,TGTGCCAGCAGTTTAGGGGACAGGGGGTATCTGGAGACCCAGTACTTC
TRBJ2-4,TRBV20-1,17,TRBD1,-,CSARDYPGQGAKNIQYF,TGCAGTGCTAGAGACTACCCGGGACAGGGAGCCAAAAACATTCAGTACTTC
TRBJ1-3,TRBV4-3,16,-,few,CASSRGEGAIGNTIYF,TGCGCCAGCAGCCGTGGGGAAGGGGCCATTGGAAACACCATATATTTT
TRBJ1-2,TRBV12-3/TRBV12-4,13,TRBD1,few,CASSKGAPGSYTF,TGTGCCAGCAGTAAGGGGGCCCCTGGTAGCTACACCTTC
TRBJ1-6,TRBV5-1,15,TRBD1,-,CASSLEQGKGSPLHF,TGCGCCAGCAGCTTGGAACAGGGGAAGGGTTCACCCCTCCACTTT
TRBJ1-1,TRBV4-2,14,-,many,CASSQTFDSSEAFF,TGTGCCAGCAGCCAGACTTTTGACAGCTCTGAAGCTTTCTTT
TRBJ2-7,TRBV2,14,-,few,CASSVETASYEQYF,TGTGCCAGCAGTGTTGAGACGGCCTCCTACGAGCAGTACTTC
TRBJ2-1,TRBV12-3/TRBV12-4,15,-,-,CASRYVESSYNEQFF,TGTGCCAGCAGGTACGTGGAGAGCTCCTACAATGAGCAGTTCTTC
TRBJ1-5,TRBV19,16,-,-,CASHRVGAGSNQPQHF,TGTGCCAGCCATCGAGTGGGGGCCGGGAGCAATCAGCCCCAGCATTTT
TRBJ2-7,TRBV6-1,13,TRBD1,-,CASSTGAKGEQYF,TGTGCCAGCAGTACAGGGGCCAAGGGCGAGCAGTACTTC
TRBJ2-1,TRBV12-3/TRBV12-4,15,-,few,CASSFMVATNNEQFF,TGTGCCAGCAGTTTTATGGTAGCGACGAACAATGAGCAGTTCTTC
TRBJ1-3,TRBV12-3/TRBV12-4,15,TRBD1,-,CASSQGGLGGNTIYF,TGTGCCAGCAGTCAGGGGGGTCTAGGGGGAAACACCATATATTTT
TRBJ2-1,TRBV18,14,TRBD2,-,CASSKGLAFHEQFF,TGTGCCAGCTCGAAGGGACTAGCATTTCATGAGCAGTTCTTC
TRBJ2-3,TRBV7-9,15,-,few,CASSRQPSSTDTQYF,TGTGCCAGCAGCCGACAGCCATCTAGCACAGATACGCAGTATTTT
TRBJ2-3,TRBV20-1,16,TRBD2,-,CSASRLAGGVADTQYF,TGCAGTGCTAGTAGGCTAGCGGGAGGGGTAGCAGATACGCAGTATTTT
TRBJ1-4,TRBV19,15,TRBD1,-,CASSIVPGQGWKLFF,TGTGCCAGTAGTATAGTCCCAGGACAGGGATGGAAACTGTTTTTT
TRBJ2-5,TRBV15,13,-,few,CATSRDSAETQYF,TGTGCCACCAGCAGAGATTCGGCAGAGACCCAGTACTTC
TRBJ1-3,TRBV7-8,15,-,-,CASSLGGLGGNTIYF,TGTGCCAGCAGCTTAGGGGGGCTAGGTGGAAACACCATATATTTT
TRBJ2-1,TRBV25-1,11,-,few,CATSGTGEQFF,TGTGCCACCTCAGGGACCGGTGAGCAGTTCTTC
TRBJ1-1,TRBV29-1,17,-,few,CSVGGGRNPGPNTEAFF,TGCAGCGTTGGAGGCGGGAGGAATCCGGGACCGAACACTGAAGCTTTCTTT
TRBJ1-6,TRBV4-3,16,-,few,CASSLQGGTSNSPLHF,TGCGCCAGCAGCCTCCAGGGAGGGACATCTAATTCACCCCTCCACTTT
TRBJ2-1,TRBV12-3/TRBV12-4,16,-,-,CASSPGRRSSYNEQFF,TGTGCCAGCAGCCCGGGACGGCGAAGCTCCTACAATGAGCAGTTCTTC
TRBJ2-7,TRBV14,14,TRBD2,-,CASSQIPLRGEQYF,TGTGCCAGCAGCCAGATACCCCTGCGGGGGGAGCAGTACTTC
TRBJ2-5,TRBV7-9,16,-,few,CASSHAEWPLSSNQYF,TGTGCCAGCAGCCATGCTGAGTGGCCACTCTCGAGCAACCAGTACTTC
TRBJ2-3,TRBV20-1,15,-,-,CSARRQGSGADTQYF,TGCAGTGCTAGAAGACAGGGCTCGGGGGCAGATACGCAGTATTTT
TRBJ2-5,TRBV5-4,16,TRBD2,-,CASSIATSGTQETQYF,TGTGCCAGCAGCATTGCGACTAGCGGGACTCAAGAGACCCAGTACTTC
TRBJ2-7,TRBV25-1,16,TRBD1,-,CASRRQGTGPAYEQYF,TGTGCCAGCAGAAGACAGGGTACGGGACCCGCCTACGAGCAGTACTTC
TRBJ2-7,TRBV9,10,-,-,CASSVGGGPF,TGTGCCAGCAGCGTAGGGGGAGGCCCTTTC
TRBJ1-2,TRBV6-5,14,-,-,CASSSRRWAYGYTF,TGTGCCAGCAGTTCCCGCCGGTGGGCCTATGGCTACACCTTC
TRBJ2-6,TRBV4-2,18,TRBD2,-,CASSPRLAGNSGANVLTF,TGTGCCAGCAGCCCTCGACTAGCGGGGAACTCTGGGGCCAACGTCCTGACTTTC
TRBJ2-7,TRBV5-1,14,-,few,CASSLTSEQYEQYF,TGCGCCAGCAGCCTAACTAGTGAACAATACGAGCAGTACTTC